The 22 T cell receptor beta chains below all came from one sample that was sequenced in a study of T-cell reconstitution after alpha-beta-depleted transplantation in children (dated by TCRdb to 2016 to 2017). The library was made by PCR. Sequencing took place on an Illumina HiSeq 2500. TCR library preparation used molecular barcoding, with unique molecular identifiers applied to normalize quantification of the TCRbeta repertoire. TCRdb handled the public reads itself, with Q25 trimming in fastp and clone calling in MiXCR, and kept productive beta chains. One record per CDR3 amino acid sequence lists the most common genes and DNA. For this sample there are 90,000 to 130,000 distinct CDR3 sequences; around 6.4% appear just once. The ten largest clones capture 23% of the sample. Explained via the paper, the treatment or condition label denotes: allogeneic hematopoietic cell transplantation with graft depleted of TCRalphabeta T cells and CD19 B cells.

This specimen consisted of PBMCs, mostly from graft donor cells, obtained 360 days after TCRalphabeta/CD19-depleted stem cell transplant. The receptors shown here come from a male patient aged 2 to 9 who had a stem cell transplant for acute lymphoblastic leukemia, so the T cells may come from the graft donor.

There are many counts of this clonotype. The CDR3: CASSYGRASEAFF. DNA for the CDR3: TGTGCCAGCAGTTACGGCAGGGCGTCTGAAGCTTTCTTT. V gene TRBV6-5 combines with J gene TRBJ1-1, with D tentatively TRBD1 (5 bases). CDR1 and CDR2 (germline): MNHEY, SVGAGI. Trimming left V 2 bases short and J 6 bases short, with 10 bases between. CDR3 size: 13 residues.

In its sample, this clonotype was seen many times. The genes are TRBV28 and TRBJ1-1; D gene ambiguous. The CDR3 has 13 amino acids. The germline V gene has CDR1 MDHEN and CDR2 SYDVKM. Deletions cut 5 bases from V and 10 bases from J, with 17 bases between. CDR3 in DNA: TGTGCCAGCAGTCCACTCGGCCCGCCGAGAGCTTTCTTT. Protein product: CASSPLGPPRAFF.

This clonotype has a handful of counts. The chain recombines TRBV4-3 with TRBJ2-5; no clear D. The CDR3 extends over 15 amino acids. Trimming stripped 4 bases from V and 2 bases from J, with 14 bases between. Germline assignment: CDR1 LGHNA and CDR2 YSLEER. CDR3 sequence reads: CASSPQWRIQETQYF. CDR3 in DNA: TGCGCCAGCAGCCCCCAGTGGAGAATACAAGAGACCCAGTACTTC.

J is TRBJ2-7 and V is TRBV7-6; 8 nucleotides agree with TRBD1. Losses at the gene ends were 0 bases for V and 1 base for J; bases not matched to a gene: 5. The CDR3 runs 16 residues. Germline assignment: CDR1 SGHVS and CDR2 FNYEAQ. Here the CDR3 DNA reads TGTGCCAGCAGCTTAGCATGGGACAGGCCGTCCTACGAGCAGTACTTC. Residues: CASSLAWDRPSYEQYF.

This clonotype has ten or more counts. The chain joins TRBV12-5 to TRBJ2-7, with D perhaps matching TRBD1 (5 bases). The CDR3 is made up of 12 amino acids. Germline CDR1 reads LGHNT; CDR2 reads FRNRAP. Trimming took 6 bases from V and 4 from J, leaving 10 bases between them. CDR3 nucleotide sequence: TGTGCTAGTGGCCCAGGGTGGTACGAGCAGTACTTC. As protein: CASGPGWYEQYF.

This clonotype was counted ten times or more. This chain joins TRBV7-9 and TRBJ2-3, with D perhaps matching TRBD1 (5 bases). Trimming cost V 5 bases and J 3 bases, with 9 bases left between them. Per germline, CDR1 SEHNR and CDR2 FQNEAQ (reference sequence). The CDR3 loop spans 13 amino acids. CDR3 in DNA: TGTGCCAGCAGCAAAAAGGGGACAGATACGCAGTATTTT. Protein: CASSKKGTDTQYF.

This clonotype showed up many times. The V call is TRBV4-2, the J call TRBJ1-5; D remains unclear. The CDR3 covers 14 residues. Trimming took 1 base from V and 4 from J, leaving 8 bases between them. CDR1 is LGHNA and CDR2 is YNFKEQ in the germline V gene. CDR3 in amino acids: CASSQVAGNQPQHF. As DNA, the CDR3 is TGTGCCAGCAGCCAAGTGGCGGGGAATCAGCCCCAGCATTTT.

V is TRBV7-2 and J is TRBJ2-5, with 9 bases matching TRBD2. J lost 2 bases, V lost 0 bases, and 1 base had no gene match. CDR3 length: 15 residues. The V gene's germline CDR1 is SGHTA and CDR2 FQGNSA. Here the CDR3 DNA reads TGTGCCAGCAGCTTAGCGCGGGGGGGTCAAGAGACCCAGTACTTC. Translated: CASSLARGGQETQYF.

This chain joins TRBV6-2 or TRBV6-3 and TRBJ2-1; 10 nucleotides match TRBD2. Germline V gene sequence: CDR1 MNHEY, CDR2 SVGEGT. This CDR3 region has 16 residues. The J segment lost 8 bases and the V segment lost 6 bases, leaving 13 bases of the junction unmatched. Here the CDR3 DNA reads TGTGCCAGCAGAACCGGGACTAGCGAGATCCGCGATGAGCAGTTCTTC. Translated, it gives CASRTGTSEIRDEQFF.

The chain links TRBV5-6 to TRBJ1-6, with D maybe TRBD1 (5 bases). CDR1 SGHDT and CDR2 YYEEEE come from the germline V gene. This CDR3 comprises 15 residues. Trimming cost V 3 bases and J 7 bases, with 14 bases left between them. The CDR3 loop is CASSSIDSWNSPLHF. In DNA form, the CDR3 reads TGTGCCAGCAGCTCAATCGACAGCTGGAATTCACCCCTCCACTTT.

Many counts were recorded for this clonotype. The chain combines TRBV6-5 with TRBJ2-7; D remains unclear. Germline assignment: CDR1 MNHEY and CDR2 SVGAGI. CDR3 length: 13 amino acids. The ends were cut back, 3 bases at V and 6 bases at J, with 12 bases in the middle. The CDR3 DNA reads TGTGCCAGCAGTTATTCATCCCGGACCGAGCAGTACTTC. This sequence encodes CASSYSSRTEQYF.

This clonotype was seen ten or more times. The chain links TRBV7-8 to TRBJ2-2, with D perhaps matching TRBD2 (5 bases). The CDR3 length is 17 residues. Germline V gives CDR1 SGHVS, CDR2 FQNEAQ. Trimming shortened V by 0 bases and J by 6 bases, and 17 bases separated the two germline ends. CDR3 in DNA: TGTGCCAGCAGCTTAGCCAGTAGAGGGTCCCTGGCCGGGGAGCTGTTTTTT. This sequence encodes CASSLASRGSLAGELFF.

This clonotype has ten or more counts. This chain joins TRBV29-1 and TRBJ2-7, with a tentative D call TRBD2 (5 bases). CDR1 and CDR2 from the germline V gene are SQVTM and ANQGSEA. This CDR3 has 11 residues. V lost 1 base and J 6 bases, leaving 7 bases between the germline ends. This CDR3 reads CSVEGESEQYF. The CDR3 region has the DNA TGCAGCGTTGAAGGGGAGAGCGAGCAGTACTTC.

This clonotype has ten or more counts. The genes are TRBV24-1 and TRBJ2-1; D perhaps matches TRBD2 (5 bases). V was cut by 6 bases and J by 7 bases, with 15 bases left in between. Germline V lookup: CDR1 KGHDR, CDR2 SFDVKD. The CDR3 length is 14 residues. The CDR3 sequence is CATSRTGWGNEQFF. CDR3 bases: TGTGCCACCAGTCGGACGGGATGGGGAAATGAGCAGTTCTTC.

There are many counts of this clonotype. The chain uses TRBV4-2 and TRBJ2-7, with a possible D match to TRBD1 (6 bases). This CDR3 spans 15 amino acids. The V gene lost 0 bases and the J gene lost 5 bases, with 14 bases spanning the gap. CDR1 LGHNA and CDR2 YNFKEQ come from the germline V gene. The CDR3 region has the DNA TGTGCCAGCAGCCAAGATCCTCACAGGGCACACGAGCAGTACTTC. This codes for CASSQDPHRAHEQYF.

The sample holds a few counts of this clonotype. This chain joins TRBV15 and TRBJ1-2; D call uncertain. CDR1 is LNHNV, CDR2 YYDKDF, per germline (reference sequence). This CDR3 comprises 16 residues. V dropped 2 bases and J dropped 7 bases, with 20 bases sitting between them. CDR3 protein: CATSRSRPSLLAGYTF. CDR3 coding DNA: TGTGCCACCAGCAGATCCAGGCCCTCCCTTCTGGCTGGCTACACCTTC.

This clonotype was observed at least ten times. V and J are TRBV6-2 or TRBV6-3 and TRBJ1-3; 7 bases line up with TRBD1. CDR3 length: 15 amino acids. CDR1 and CDR2 from the germline V gene are MNHEY and SVGEGT. Germline trimming cut 7 bases from V and 4 bases from J; bases unmatched to any gene: 10. The DNA of the CDR3 is TGTGCCAGCATCCCGGACAGGAACTTCGGAAACACCATATATTTT. Amino acid sequence: CASIPDRNFGNTIYF.

V usage is TRBV18 and J usage is TRBJ1-4, with 9 nucleotides matching TRBD1. CDR1 and CDR2 (germline): KGHSH, LQKENI. V was clipped by 0 bases and J by 5 bases; unmatched bases: 7. The CDR3 runs 17 residues. As DNA, the CDR3 is TGTGCCAGCTCACCACCGGGGACAGGGAACAGAAATGAAAAACTGTTTTTT. Its protein is CASSPPGTGNRNEKLFF.

This clonotype was seen repeatedly, ten times or more. At one boundary the junction diverges from the germline segment, which might be a read error. The chain uses TRBV5-1 and TRBJ2-3; D remains ambiguous. The CDR3 is 12 amino acids. Per the germline V gene, CDR1 is SGHRS and CDR2 is YFSETQ. The CDR3 DNA is TGCGCCAGCAGCTCGTATCCTCGTACGAAGTATTTT. Protein: CASSSYPRTKYF.

The rearrangement uses TRBV7-2 and TRBJ1-1; no clear D gene. The ends were cut back, 0 bases at V and 0 bases at J, with 8 bases in the middle. This CDR3 has 15 amino acids. CDR1 SGHTA and CDR2 FQGNSA come from the germline V gene. The CDR3 sequence: CASSLAPDLNTEAFF. The CDR3 DNA follows: TGTGCCAGCAGCTTAGCGCCTGATTTGAACACTGAAGCTTTCTTT.

This clonotype was seen repeatedly, ten times or more. This rearrangement joins TRBV4-3 to TRBJ2-1, with a weak D call TRBD2 (6 bases). This CDR3 is built from 16 residues. Trimming stripped 3 bases from V and 1 base from J, with 13 bases between. Germline V gene sequence: CDR1 LGHNA, CDR2 YSLEER. This CDR3 is CASSHGSGLSYNEQFF. The DNA of the CDR3 is TGCGCCAGCAGCCATGGTAGCGGTTTATCCTACAATGAGCAGTTCTTC.

Many counts were recorded for this clonotype. The chain is built from TRBV12-3 or TRBV12-4 and TRBJ1-2; no reliable D call. CDR3 length: 14 residues. Trimming took 2 bases from V and 4 from J, leaving 11 bases between them. CDR3 nucleotides: TGTGCCAGCAGTTTAAATAGCGGCCTCTATGGCTACACCTTC. Translating gives CASSLNSGLYGYTF.